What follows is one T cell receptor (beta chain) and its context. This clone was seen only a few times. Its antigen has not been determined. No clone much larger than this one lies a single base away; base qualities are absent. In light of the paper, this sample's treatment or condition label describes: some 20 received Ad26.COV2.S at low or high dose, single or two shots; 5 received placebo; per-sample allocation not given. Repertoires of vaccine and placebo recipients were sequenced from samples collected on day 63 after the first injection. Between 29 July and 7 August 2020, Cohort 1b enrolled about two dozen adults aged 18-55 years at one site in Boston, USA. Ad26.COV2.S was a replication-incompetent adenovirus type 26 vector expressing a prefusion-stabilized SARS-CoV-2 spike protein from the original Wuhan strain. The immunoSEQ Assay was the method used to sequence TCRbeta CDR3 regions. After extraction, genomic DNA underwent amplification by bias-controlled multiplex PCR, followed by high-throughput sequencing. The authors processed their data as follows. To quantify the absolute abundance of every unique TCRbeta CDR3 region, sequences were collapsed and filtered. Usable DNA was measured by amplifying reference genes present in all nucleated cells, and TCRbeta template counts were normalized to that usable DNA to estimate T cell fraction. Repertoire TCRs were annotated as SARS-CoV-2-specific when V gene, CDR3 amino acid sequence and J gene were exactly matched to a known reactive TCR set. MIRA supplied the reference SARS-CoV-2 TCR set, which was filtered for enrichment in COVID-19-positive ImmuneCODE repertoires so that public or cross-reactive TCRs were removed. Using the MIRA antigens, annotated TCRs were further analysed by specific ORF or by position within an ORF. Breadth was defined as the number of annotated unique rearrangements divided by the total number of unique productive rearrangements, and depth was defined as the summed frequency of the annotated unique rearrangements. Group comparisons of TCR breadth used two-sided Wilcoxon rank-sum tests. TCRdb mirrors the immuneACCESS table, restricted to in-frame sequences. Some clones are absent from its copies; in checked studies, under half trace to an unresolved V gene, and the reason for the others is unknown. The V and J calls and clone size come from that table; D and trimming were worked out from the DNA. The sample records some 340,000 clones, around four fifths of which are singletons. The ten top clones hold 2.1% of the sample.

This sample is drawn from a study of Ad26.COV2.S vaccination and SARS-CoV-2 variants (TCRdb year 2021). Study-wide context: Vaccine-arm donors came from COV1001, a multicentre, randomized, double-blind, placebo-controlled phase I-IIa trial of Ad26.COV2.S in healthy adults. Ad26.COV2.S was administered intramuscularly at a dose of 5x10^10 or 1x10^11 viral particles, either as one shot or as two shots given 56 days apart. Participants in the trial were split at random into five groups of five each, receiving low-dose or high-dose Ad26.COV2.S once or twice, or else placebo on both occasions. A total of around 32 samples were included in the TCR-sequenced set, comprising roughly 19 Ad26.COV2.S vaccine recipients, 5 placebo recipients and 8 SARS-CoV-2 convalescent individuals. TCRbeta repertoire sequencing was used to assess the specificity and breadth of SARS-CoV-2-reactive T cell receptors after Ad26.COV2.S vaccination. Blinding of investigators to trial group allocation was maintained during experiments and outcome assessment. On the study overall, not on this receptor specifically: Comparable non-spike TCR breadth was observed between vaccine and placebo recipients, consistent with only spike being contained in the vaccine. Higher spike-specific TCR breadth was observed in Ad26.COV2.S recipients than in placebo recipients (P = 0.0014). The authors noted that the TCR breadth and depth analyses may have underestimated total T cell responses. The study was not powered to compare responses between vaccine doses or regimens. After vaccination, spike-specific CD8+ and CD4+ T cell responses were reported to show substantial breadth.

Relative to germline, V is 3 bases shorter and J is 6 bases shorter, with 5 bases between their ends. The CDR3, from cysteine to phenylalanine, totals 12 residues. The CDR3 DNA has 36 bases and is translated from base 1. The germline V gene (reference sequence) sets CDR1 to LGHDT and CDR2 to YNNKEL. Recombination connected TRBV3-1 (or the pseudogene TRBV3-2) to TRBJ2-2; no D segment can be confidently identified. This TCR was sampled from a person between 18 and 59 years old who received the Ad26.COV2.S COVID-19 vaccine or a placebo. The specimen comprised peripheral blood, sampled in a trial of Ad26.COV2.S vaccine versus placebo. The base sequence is TGTGCCAGCAGCCATCGTGCCGGGGAGCTGTTTTTT. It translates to CASSHRAGELFF.